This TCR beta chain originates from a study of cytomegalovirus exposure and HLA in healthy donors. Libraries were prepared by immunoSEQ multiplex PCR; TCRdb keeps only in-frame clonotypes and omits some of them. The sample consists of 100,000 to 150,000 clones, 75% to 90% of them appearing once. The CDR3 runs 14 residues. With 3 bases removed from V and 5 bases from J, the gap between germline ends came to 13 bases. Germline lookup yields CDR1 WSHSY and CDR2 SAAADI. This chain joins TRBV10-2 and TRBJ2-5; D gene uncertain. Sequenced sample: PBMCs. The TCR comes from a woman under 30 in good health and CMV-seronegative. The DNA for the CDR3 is TGCGCCAGCAGTGACCCCTCTAAAGAGGAGACCCAGTACTTC. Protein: CASSDPSKEETQYF.